This T cell receptor (beta chain) derives from a study of cytomegalovirus exposure and HLA in healthy donors. Trimming removed 6 bases from V and 3 bases from J, with 17 bases in between. The CDR3 is 15 amino acids. Germline CDR1 is ENHRY and CDR2 is SYGVKD. A multiplex PCR was run with 60 Vbeta primers and 13 Jbeta primers. The method was immunoSEQ multiplex PCR; TCRdb's version includes in-frame clones alone and lacks a portion of them. The sample includes roughly 140,000 clones, about 79% seen only once; the top ten take under 0.8%. The TCR originated in a male donor in good health and CMV-seronegative. The chain links TRBV10-3 to TRBJ2-5; tentatively, D is TRBD1 (6 bases). Sequencing was carried out using PBMCs. The CDR3 DNA sequence: TGTGCCATCAGCGCCAAGATAGGGGGAGAAGAGACCCAGTACTTC. Translating gives CAISAKIGGEETQYF.